Each of the 3 T cell receptor beta chains below was sequenced from the same sample in a study of shared clonotypes between healthy human individuals. Naive CD8 cells comprised CD45RO-negative, CCR7-positively selected cells, excluding terminally differentiated effector memory CD45RA+ cells. The protocol was immunoSEQ multiplex PCR, while the TCRdb copy is restricted to in-frame clones and leaves out a portion. The sample shows about 2.2 million clones, 85% to 95% of them seen only once. Sequencing was carried out using naive CD8+ T cells from PBMCs. The receptors derive from a man younger than 35 in good health. Some clones in this sample may be carry-over from other donors' samples.

The CDR3 nucleotides read TGTGCCAGCAGCTTCCTCTTTGGAGAGACGGGAGAGGAAAATGAGCAGTTCTTC. It encodes CASSFLFGETGEENEQFF. The chain combines TRBV5-6 with TRBJ2-1; tentatively, D is TRBD2 (6 bases). The V gene lost 2 bases and the J gene lost 7 bases, with 25 bases spanning the gap. This CDR3 has 18 residues. CDR1 SGHDT and CDR2 YYEEEE come from the germline V gene.

The chain combines TRBV5-4 with TRBJ1-1; D not certain. In germline, CDR1 is SGHNT, CDR2 YYREEE (reference sequence). The CDR3 sequence is 13 residues long. V lost 0 bases to trimming and J lost 6 bases, with 9 bases between them. This chain's CDR3 is CASSLGAPAEAFF. The DNA for the CDR3 is TGTGCCAGCAGCTTGGGAGCCCCGGCTGAAGCTTTCTTT.

The chain is built from TRBV9 and TRBJ2-5; D uncertain. V was cut by 5 bases and J by 10 bases, with 12 bases left in between. Germline V gene sequence: CDR1 SGDLS, CDR2 YYNGEE. This CDR3 contains 11 residues. In DNA, the CDR3 is TGTGCCAGCAGTTCTGACCAGCGCCAGTACTTC. Protein sequence: CASSSDQRQYF.